The TCR beta chain described here comes from a study of blood T cell repertoires in COVID-19. Study overall: Spain, Italy and the United States supplied samples that represented acute and convalescent COVID-19.

Measured with immunoSEQ multiplex PCR; TCRdb has only the in-frame clones, and not every one. Counted here are some 250,000 clones, approximately 90% occurring once; the ten biggest clones make up 1% to 1.5%. CDR3 length: 15 amino acids. The germline CDR1 and CDR2 sequences are LNHDA and SQIVND (reference sequence). V lost 5 bases, J lost 3 bases, and 9 bases stayed unmatched. Living in 24 US areas, the participants were between 18 and 89 years of age. Participant-given clinical history determined each cohort assignment. Sequenced: PBMCs or T cells enriched from blood (not recorded which). This clonotype originated in a human donor in a cohort exposed to, infected with or recovered from COVID-19 (not recorded which). The donor label of this sample is uncertain. The chain joins TRBV19 to TRBJ1-1; TRBD1 matches at 7 bases. The chain's CDR3 is CASSLRDSRDTEAFF. In DNA, the CDR3 is TGTGCCAGTAGTCTTCGGGACAGCAGGGACACTGAAGCTTTCTTT.